This TCR beta chain was sequenced during a study of blood T cell repertoires in COVID-19 (dated by TCRdb to about 2020). Concerning the study at large: Samples covering the acute and convalescent phases of COVID-19 were provided by collaborators in the United States, Italy and Spain. The repertoires were released in a freely available public database meant as a resource for research on the immune response to SARS-CoV-2. The samples were drawn from the first 160 participants of the ongoing ImmuneRACE study and from over a thousand subjects provided by 6 global collaborators. The material from the prospective study consisted of cDNA or gDNA derived from T cells, B-cell-depleted T cells, or PBMCs. Deeply sampled blood TCRbeta repertoires from subjects exposed to, actively infected with, or recovered from COVID-19 were included in the dataset. Sample metadata almost always included a de-identified subject ID, COVID-19 status, age in years and sex. Where available, HLA class I and class II types were taken from metadata supplied by the sample provider and were not determined by assay-based typing.

Each collaborating institution followed its own protocols to collect whole blood in K2EDTA tubes. For TCRbeta analysis, collaborator samples were shipped as frozen whole blood, as isolated PBMCs, or as DNA extracted from either sample type. TCRbeta CDR3 regions were amplified from genomic DNA using the immunoSEQ Assay, a bias-controlled multiplex PCR. As for the authors' bioinformatics: Nucleated cell counts per sample were estimated from amplification of reference gene primers within the assay. To quantify the absolute abundance of each unique TCRbeta CDR3 rearrangement, sequence reads were collapsed and filtered. Productive Simpson clonality was computed per sample as the square root of Simpson's diversity index over productive rearrangements. The source is immuneACCESS, and TCRdb retained only in-frame sequences with V and J called. Part of the clones is not carried over; for the studies checked, unresolved V genes explain less than half of this, and the remainder is unexplained. V and J calls plus clone size are reproduced from that table; the DNA served to infer D and trimming. Within this sample are about 60,000 clones, with about 90% of them counted one time only. The ten top clones hold about 1.5% of the sample.

CDR1 and CDR2 are read off the germline V gene (reference sequence) as LNHDA and SQIVND. A distance of 15 bases separates the germline ends of V and J, which lose 5 bases and 11 bases respectively. The cysteine opens and the phenylalanine closes a CDR3 of 12 amino acids. The kept DNA is CDR3 alone, 36 bases in frame from the first base. Overall study results and their limits: The amount of clinical and demographic metadata varied by source and participant and was provided uncurated.

Concerning this clone itself: It has no known antigen specificity. Qualities for individual bases were not recorded, and no much larger clone is one base off.

This sequence uses TRBV19 and TRBJ1-2; the D gene is possibly TRBD1, with 6 bases matching. This sequence originates from a man aged 55-75 years with acute or convalescent COVID-19. The sequencing sample was made of peripheral blood. The DNA sequence reads TGTGCCAGTAGTTTTTTTCGACAGGCGTACACCTTC. Its translation reads: CASSFFRQAYTF. Beyond the CDR3, the reference TRBV19 and TRBJ1-2 genes provide the residues; the full variable domain reads: DGGITQSPKYLFRKEGQNVTLSCEQNLNHDAMYWYRQDPGQGLRLIYYSQIVNDFQKGDIAEGYSVSREKKESFPLTVTSAQKNPTAFYLCASSFFRQAYTFGSGTRLTVV.